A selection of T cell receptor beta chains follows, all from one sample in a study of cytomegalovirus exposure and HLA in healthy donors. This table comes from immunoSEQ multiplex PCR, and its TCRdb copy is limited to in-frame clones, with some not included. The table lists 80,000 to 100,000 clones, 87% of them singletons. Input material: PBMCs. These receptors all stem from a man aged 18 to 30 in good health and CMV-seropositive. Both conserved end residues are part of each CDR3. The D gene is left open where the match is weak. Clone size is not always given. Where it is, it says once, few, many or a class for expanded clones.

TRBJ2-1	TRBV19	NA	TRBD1	TGTGCCAGTAGTATTGTCGGGGACAGGGGTAATGAGCAGTTCTTC	CASSIVGDRGNEQFF
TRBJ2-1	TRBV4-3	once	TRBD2	TGCGCCAGCAGCCAAGAATATAGCGGGTCCGGCAATGAGCAGTTCTTC	CASSQEYSGSGNEQFF
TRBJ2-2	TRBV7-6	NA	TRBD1	TGTGCCAGCAGCTATGGACAGGGGTGGACCGGGGAGCTGTTTTTT	CASSYGQGWTGELFF
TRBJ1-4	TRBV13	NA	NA	TGTGCCAGCTCAAAGGGGGCAACTAATGAAAAACTGTTTTTT	CASSKGATNEKLFF
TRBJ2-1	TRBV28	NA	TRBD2	TGTGCCAGCAGTTTAGGAGGACTAGCGGGTGTCAATGAGCAGTTCTTC	CASSLGGLAGVNEQFF
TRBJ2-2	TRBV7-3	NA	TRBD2	TGTGCCAGCAGCTCGACTAGCGGGGGGGACTACGCGAACACCGGGGAGCTGTTTTTT	CASSSTSGGDYANTGELFF
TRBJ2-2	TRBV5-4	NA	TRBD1	TGTGCCAGCAGCTTGGCGACAGGGGGCACCGGGGAGCTGTTTTTT	CASSLATGGTGELFF
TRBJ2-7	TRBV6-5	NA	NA	TGTGCCAGCAGACCCTCCCAGGGCCCCTACGAGCAGTACTTC	CASRPSQGPYEQYF
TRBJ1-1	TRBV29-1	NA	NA	TGCAGCGTTGAACAGGTGAACACTGAAGCTTTCTTT	CSVEQVNTEAFF
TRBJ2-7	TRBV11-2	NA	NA	TGTGCCAGCAGCTCACGGGGGACGGTGCTTTCCTACGAGCAGTACTTC	CASSSRGTVLSYEQYF
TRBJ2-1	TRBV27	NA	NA	TGTGCCAGCAGTTTGCGCGGCTACAATGAGCAGTTCTTC	CASSLRGYNEQFF
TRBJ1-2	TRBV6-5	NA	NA	TGTGCCAGCAGAGCAGGCGAGACTAACTATGGCTACACCTTC	CASRAGETNYGYTF
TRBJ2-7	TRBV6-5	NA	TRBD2	TGTGCCAGCAGGGTTAGCGGGGGGGAGCGCTACGAGCAGTACTTC	CASRVSGGERYEQYF
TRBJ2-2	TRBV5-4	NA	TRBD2	TGTGCCAGCAGCGGATTAGCGGGAGGGACGAACACCGGGGAGCTGTTTTTT	CASSGLAGGTNTGELFF